This section outlines one T cell receptor (beta chain) sequence together with its context. The data originate from a study of CD8 T cells in Susac syndrome. Study-wide context: Active disease was present in six of the sequenced Susac syndrome patients, and remission in under 10. Patients with Susac syndrome, at blood draw, were therapy-naive, on corticosteroids, or on intravenous immunoglobulin alone.

The patients with Susac syndrome were individuals who fulfilled the recently defined diagnostic criteria for disease that was either definite or probable. An input of about 0.45 to 1 ug of RNA was subjected to reverse transcription using random hexamers. By means of immunoSEQ multiplex PCR, TCR beta CDR3 spanning 54 Vbeta and 13 Jbeta underwent amplification. TCRdb itself ran the immunoSEQ multiplex PCR reads through MiXCR, one entry per CDR3 protein. The sample includes roughly 190,000 distinct CDR3 sequences, about 91% of them seen just once. The TCR comes from a human donor with Susac syndrome. The sequencing input was CD4+ T cells from PBMCs.

The CDR3, as DNA: TGTGCCAGCAGCTCGAAGAGGCGGACAGATACGCAGTATTTT. Translation: CASSSKRRTDTQYF. The V gene is TRBV7-8, the J gene TRBJ2-3; D is ambiguous. Trimming stripped 4 bases from V and 3 bases from J, with 11 bases between. This CDR3 is 14 amino acids long. CDR1 SGHVS and CDR2 FQNEAQ come from the germline V gene.